Here is one T cell receptor beta chain with its context. Its antigen remains unknown. The V end lost 1 base, the J end lost 4 bases, and 25 bases lay between the germline ends. The CDR3 sequence is 19 residues long. CDR1 SEHNR and CDR2 FQNEAQ come from the germline V gene (reference sequence). RNA fractions of 10%, 30% or 50% and about 18,000 to 1,000,000 sorted cells were the source of naive CD8 libraries. Listed TCR primers and previously described methods were used for bulk TCR libraries. One entry per CDR3 protein, called by TCRdb with MiXCR from the PCR reads. The sample contains about 640,000 distinct CDR3 sequences, about 20% of which appear only once. This sample was taken from a study of molecular identifiers for immune sequencing clone quantification. Study observations and caveats: Whereas clones above 20 RNA copies held under 1% of naive-cell molecules, they held over 98% of effector molecules. Identical TCR molecules can share a barcode, and this sharing could underestimate highly expanded clone sizes.

The J gene is TRBJ1-1, the V gene TRBV7-9; the D gene is possibly TRBD1 (6 bases). Sequences were obtained from naive CD8+ T cells from blood, with Jurkat cell RNA spiked in. This sample's subset: FACS-sorted CD8+CD4-CCR7+CD45RA+ naive T cells. The TCR sequence derives from a human donor in good health. Some libraries in this study had Jurkat cell RNA spiked in. CDR3 protein: CASSLDHGLGGQVGTEAFF. In DNA, the CDR3 is TGTGCCAGCAGCTTAGACCATGGGCTTGGGGGGCAAGTTGGCACTGAAGCTTTCTTT. The complete variable domain, with remaining parts taken from reference TRBV7-9 and TRBJ1-1, reads DTGVSQNPRHKITKRGQNVTFRCDPISEHNRLYWYRQTLGQGPEFLTYFQNEAQLEKSRLLSDRFSAERPKGSFSTLEIQRTEQGDSAMYLCASSLDHGLGGQVGTEAFFGQGTRLTVV.